The 8 T cell receptor beta chains reported below all come from one sample, sequenced in a study of cytotoxic CD8 clonotypes in ibrutinib-treated CLL. Sequencing was performed with immunoSEQ multiplex PCR; in TCRdb, only in-frame clones are kept and a portion is missing. The table shows nearly 100,000 clones, with around four fifths occurring only once. The sample was PBMCs, taken after 12 months of ibrutinib treatment. These receptors were obtained from a human donor with chronic lymphocytic leukemia.

The chain couples TRBV18 to TRBJ2-1, with 8 bases that match TRBD2. The ends lost 2 bases at V and 12 bases at J; junction bases unmatched: 18. Looked up from germline, CDR1 is KGHSH and CDR2 is LQKENI. The length of the CDR3 is 17 residues. CDR3 in amino acids: CASSPTLGSGGKLVQFF. CDR3 sequence (DNA): TGTGCCAGCTCACCAACCCTCGGGAGCGGGGGTAAATTGGTGCAGTTCTTC.

The chain combines TRBV15 with TRBJ1-1; D is undetermined. The CDR3 totals 13 residues. Germline loops: CDR1 LNHNV, CDR2 YYDKDF (reference sequence). The V and J ends lost 2 bases and 4 bases respectively, with 8 bases between them. The CDR3 sequence: CATSRPQVTEAFF. In DNA form, the CDR3 reads TGTGCCACCAGCAGACCCCAGGTCACTGAAGCTTTCTTT.

The chain combines TRBV7-2 with TRBJ2-3; TRBD2 matches at 12 bases. The CDR3 consists of 19 residues. Unmatched junction bases numbered 14, after V lost 5 bases and J lost 2 bases. Germline V gene data show CDR1 as SGHTA and CDR2 as FQGNSA. CDR3 sequence (DNA): TGTGCCAGCAGCGCTGGATGGGGACTAGCGGGCGGGCTCACAGATACGCAGTATTTT. Protein product: CASSAGWGLAGGLTDTQYF.

In its sample, this clone was seen a few times. The rearrangement joins TRBV28 to TRBJ2-7; possible D gene TRBD2, 5 bases. The CDR3 extends over 17 amino acids. Trimming took 5 bases from V and 2 from J, leaving 22 bases between them. Looked up from germline, CDR1 is MDHEN and CDR2 is SYDVKM. The CDR3 spells CASSLISWQERAYEQYF. Written as DNA, the CDR3 is TGTGCCAGCAGTCTCATTTCATGGCAGGAGAGGGCCTACGAGCAGTACTTC.

The chain carries TRBV19 and TRBJ1-2; 7 bases agree with TRBD1. This CDR3 is 18 amino acids long. Germline loops: CDR1 LNHDA, CDR2 SQIVND (reference sequence). Trimming cost V 7 bases and J 1 base; bases outside gene matches: 18. The CDR3 region is CASTPRGGTALLNYGYTF. The CDR3, as DNA: TGTGCCAGTACCCCAAGGGGCGGGACAGCGTTACTTAACTATGGCTACACCTTC.

This clone was recorded once. The chain employs TRBV5-4 and TRBJ2-1; D not certain. V lost 4 bases, J lost 2 bases, and 10 bases lay in between. This CDR3 contains 14 residues. The germline gives CDR1 SGHNT, CDR2 YYREEE (reference sequence). The CDR3 here is CASSPQPTYNEQFF. CDR3 sequence (DNA): TGTGCCAGCAGCCCACAGCCAACCTACAATGAGCAGTTCTTC.

This rearrangement joins TRBV19 to TRBJ2-4, with TRBD2 matching 12 bases. The V and J ends lost 3 bases and 8 bases, in that order; junction bases with no gene match: 8. The CDR3 is made up of 16 amino acids. The germline CDR1 and CDR2 sequences are LNHDA and SQIVND (reference sequence). The CDR3 nucleotides are TGTGCCAGTAGTATCCCTACCCGACTAGCGGGGGACATTCAGTACTTC. Its translation is CASSIPTRLAGDIQYF. Drawing the rest from reference TRBV19 and TRBJ2-4, the complete variable domain is DGGITQSPKYLFRKEGQNVTLSCEQNLNHDAMYWYRQDPGQGLRLIYYSQIVNDFQKGDIAEGYSVSREKKESFPLTVTSAQKNPTAFYLCASSIPTRLAGDIQYFGAGTRLSVL.

V gene TRBV28 combines with J gene TRBJ1-4; D gene ambiguous. Germline V gene data show CDR1 as MDHEN and CDR2 as SYDVKM. The CDR3 extends over 16 amino acids. V was cut by 6 bases and J by 5 bases, with 19 bases left in between. CDR3 nucleotides: TGTGCCAGCAGCCAATTCCCGGGAGTAAACAATGAAAAACTGTTTTTT. Amino acid sequence: CASSQFPGVNNEKLFF.